Relative to its sample, the clone carrying this T cell receptor beta chain is medium-sized. Trimming cost V 2 bases and J 2 bases, with 10 bases left between them. The CDR3 sequence is 14 residues long. Germline CDR1 is SGHVS and CDR2 is FQNEAQ. Per the authors' pipeline: Counts of nucleated cells, estimated from reference gene primer amplification, were obtained. The data were produced by immunoSEQ multiplex PCR, yet TCRdb's version contains in-frame clones alone and is incomplete. V and J calls and clone size follow that table, whereas D and trimming were derived from the DNA. The sample has 190,000 or so clones; 75% to 90% are singletons. Participants spanned ages about 18 to 90 years and resided in 20 to 30 US areas. The sample comes from a study of blood T cell repertoires in COVID-19. As for the study in general: The United States, Italy and Spain supplied acute and convalescent COVID-19 samples.

The clonotype originates from a man in his forties who had recovered from COVID-19. J is TRBJ2-7 and V is TRBV7-8, with D possibly TRBD1 on 6 matching bases. What was sequenced was PBMCs or T cells enriched from blood (not recorded which). The CDR3 DNA reads as TGTGCCAGCAGCTTATGGGGGCAGACCTACGAGCAGTACTTC. Its protein is CASSLWGQTYEQYF.